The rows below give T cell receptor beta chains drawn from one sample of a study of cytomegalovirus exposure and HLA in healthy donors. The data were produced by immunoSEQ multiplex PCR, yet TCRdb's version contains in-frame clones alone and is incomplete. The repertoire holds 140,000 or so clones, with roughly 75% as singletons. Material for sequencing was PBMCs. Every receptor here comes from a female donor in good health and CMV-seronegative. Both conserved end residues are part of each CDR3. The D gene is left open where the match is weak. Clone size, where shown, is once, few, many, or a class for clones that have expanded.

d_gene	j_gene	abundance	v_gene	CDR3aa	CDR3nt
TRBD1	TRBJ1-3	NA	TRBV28	CASSFNRGRGSGNTIYF	TGTGCCAGCAGTTTTAACAGGGGTAGGGGCTCTGGAAACACCATATATTTT
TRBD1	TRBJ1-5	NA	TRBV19	CASSISSGTGKPQHF	TGTGCCAGTAGTATCTCCTCCGGGACAGGGAAACCCCAGCATTTT
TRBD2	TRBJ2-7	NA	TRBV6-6	CASRRGGSSYEQYF	TGTGCCAGCAGACGGGGGGGGAGCTCCTACGAGCAGTACTTC
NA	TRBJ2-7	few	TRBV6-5	CASGQGYYYEQYF	TGTGCCAGCGGGCAGGGATATTACTACGAGCAGTACTTC
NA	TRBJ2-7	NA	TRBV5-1	CASSLGLRDTHYEQYF	TGCGCCAGCAGCTTGGGCCTCCGGGACACACACTACGAGCAGTACTTC
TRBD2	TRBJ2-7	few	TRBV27	CASSPRTSGRYEQYF	TGTGCCAGCTCTCCACGGACTAGCGGCCGCTACGAGCAGTACTTC
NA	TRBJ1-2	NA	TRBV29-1	CSVKGATGWNYGYTF	TGCAGCGTAAAAGGGGCAACAGGATGGAACTATGGCTACACCTTC
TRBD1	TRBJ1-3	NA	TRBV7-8	CASSLAGVDRDGNTIYF	TGTGCCAGCAGCTTAGCTGGGGTCGACAGGGATGGAAACACCATATATTTT
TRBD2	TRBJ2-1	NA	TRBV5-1	CASSWNSGTRKDEQFF	TGCGCCAGCAGCTGGAATTCCGGGACTAGAAAAGATGAGCAGTTCTTC
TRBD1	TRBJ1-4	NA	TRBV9	CASSAGTGHEKLFF	TGTGCCAGCAGCGCGGGGACAGGGCATGAAAAACTGTTTTTT
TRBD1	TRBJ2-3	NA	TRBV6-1	CAGSRGQGADTQYF	TGTGCCGGATCGAGGGGACAGGGGGCAGATACGCAGTATTTT
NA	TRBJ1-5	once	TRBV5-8	CASSSRHVQPQHF	TGTGCCAGCAGCTCGCGACATGTTCAGCCCCAGCATTTT
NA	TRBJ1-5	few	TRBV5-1	CASSLEASGQPQHF	TGCGCCAGCAGTCTGGAAGCTTCAGGCCAGCCCCAGCATTTT
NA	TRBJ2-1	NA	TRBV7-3	CASSLTPYGENEQFF	TGTGCCAGCAGCTTAACTCCGTACGGGGAAAATGAGCAGTTCTTC
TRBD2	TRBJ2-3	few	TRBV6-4	CASSDSSGGPTDTQYF	TGTGCCAGCAGTGACTCCTCGGGGGGACCCACAGATACGCAGTATTTT
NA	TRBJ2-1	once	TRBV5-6	CASSLVTASSYNEQFF	TGTGCCAGCAGCTTAGTAACCGCTAGCTCCTACAATGAGCAGTTCTTC
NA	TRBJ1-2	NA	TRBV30	CAWVGKGPLTGANYGYTF	TGTGCCTGGGTCGGGAAAGGACCCCTGACAGGAGCTAACTATGGCTACACCTTC
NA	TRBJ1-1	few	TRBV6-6	CASSYGGGDTEAFF	TGTGCCAGCAGTTACGGGGGGGGCGACACTGAAGCTTTCTTT
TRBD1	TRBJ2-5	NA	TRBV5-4	CASSPDRAQETQYF	TGTGCCAGCAGCCCGGACAGGGCTCAAGAGACCCAGTACTTC
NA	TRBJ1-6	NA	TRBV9	CASSVGIIDSPLHF	TGTGCCAGCAGCGTAGGAATTATAGATTCACCCCTCCACTTT
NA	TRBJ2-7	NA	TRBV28	CASSSFRRWAYEQYF	TGTGCCAGCAGCTCATTCCGCCGGTGGGCTTACGAGCAGTACTTC
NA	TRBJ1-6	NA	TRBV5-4	CASSLISEITSPLHF	TGTGCCAGCAGCCTGATCAGCGAAATCACCTCACCCCTCCACTTT
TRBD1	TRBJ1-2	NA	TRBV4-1	CASSQEGTGGGGYTF	TGTGCCAGCAGCCAAGAAGGGACAGGGGGGGGAGGCTACACCTTC
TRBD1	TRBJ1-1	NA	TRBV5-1	CASSLWRRGQGTEAFF	TGCGCCAGCAGCTTGTGGCGCAGGGGGCAGGGCACTGAAGCTTTCTTT
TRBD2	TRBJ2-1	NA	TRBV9	CASSVVGTSGLNNEQFF	TGTGCCAGCAGCGTAGTAGGGACTAGCGGGCTTAACAATGAGCAGTTCTTC
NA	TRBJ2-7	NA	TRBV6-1	CASSVGQNYEQYF	TGTGCCAGCAGTGTTGGACAAAACTACGAGCAGTACTTC
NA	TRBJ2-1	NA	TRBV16	CASSIIRGTYNEQFF	TGTGCCAGCAGCATAATTCGGGGGACCTACAATGAGCAGTTCTTC
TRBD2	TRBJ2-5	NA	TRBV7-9	CASSKRLASQETQYF	TGTGCCAGCAGCAAGCGACTAGCTTCACAAGAGACCCAGTACTTC
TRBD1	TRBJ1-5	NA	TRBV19	CASRTGDLFNQPQHF	TGTGCCAGTCGAACAGGGGATTTGTTTAATCAGCCCCAGCATTTT
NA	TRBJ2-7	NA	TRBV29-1	CSVLGRPTGGEQYF	TGCAGCGTTCTCGGACGGCCTACTGGGGGGGAGCAGTACTTC
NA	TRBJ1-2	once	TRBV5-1	CASSLESQGGYGYTF	TGCGCCAGCAGCTTGGAGTCCCAGGGTGGCTATGGCTACACCTTC
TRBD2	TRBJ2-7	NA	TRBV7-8	CASSSIGLAGTYEQYF	TGTGCCAGCAGCTCGATAGGACTAGCGGGAACCTACGAGCAGTACTTC
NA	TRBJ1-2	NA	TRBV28	CATGGDPGFGNDYTF	TGTGCCACCGGAGGGGACCCAGGGTTCGGGAATGACTACACCTTC
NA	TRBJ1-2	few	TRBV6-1	CASSEMADYGYTF	TGTGCCAGCAGTGAAATGGCAGACTATGGCTACACCTTC
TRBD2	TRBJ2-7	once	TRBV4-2	CASSQELADSYEQYF	TGTGCCAGCAGCCAAGAACTAGCGGACTCCTACGAGCAGTACTTC
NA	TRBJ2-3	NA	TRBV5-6	CASSEAFSGTDTQYF	TGTGCCAGCAGCGAGGCTTTTAGCGGCACAGATACGCAGTATTTT
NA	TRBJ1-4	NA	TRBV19	CASSIGGQSNEKLFF	TGTGCCAGTAGTATAGGTGGGCAGTCGAATGAAAAACTGTTTTTT
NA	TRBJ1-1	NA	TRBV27	CASSLMGSTEAFF	TGTGCCAGCAGTTTGATGGGGAGTACTGAAGCTTTCTTT
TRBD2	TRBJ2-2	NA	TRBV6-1	CASSDPTSGRAGGELFF	TGTGCCAGCAGTGACCCTACTAGCGGGAGGGCCGGCGGGGAGCTGTTTTTT
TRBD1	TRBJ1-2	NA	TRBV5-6	CASSLVDRGDYGYPF	TGTGCCAGCAGCTTAGTTGACAGGGGGGACTATGGCTACCCCTTC
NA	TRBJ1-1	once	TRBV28	CASSPPGGGNTEAFF	TGTGCCAGCAGTCCCCCCGGGGGTGGGAACACTGAAGCTTTCTTT
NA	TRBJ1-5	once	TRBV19	CASSTPMDRDQPQHF	TGTGCCAGTAGTACCCCCATGGACAGAGATCAGCCCCAGCATTTT
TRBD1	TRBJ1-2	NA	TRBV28	CASSLAVRDSPYGYTF	TGTGCCAGCAGTTTAGCCGTGCGGGACAGTCCCTATGGCTACACCTTC
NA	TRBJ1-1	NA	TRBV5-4	CASSLEQAMNTEAFF	TGTGCCAGCAGCTTGGAACAGGCAATGAACACTGAAGCTTTCTTT
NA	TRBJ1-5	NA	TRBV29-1	CSVEDHMGLKRASNQPQHF	TGCAGCGTTGAAGATCATATGGGACTCAAGAGGGCTAGCAATCAGCCCCAGCATTTT
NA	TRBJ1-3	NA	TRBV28	CASSSPGGAGNTIYF	TGTGCCAGCAGTAGTCCCGGGGGGGCTGGAAACACCATATATTTT
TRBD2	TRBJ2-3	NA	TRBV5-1	CASSLGSLAGAYPSTDTQYF	TGCGCCAGCAGCTTGGGGTCACTAGCGGGCGCTTACCCTAGCACAGATACGCAGTATTTT
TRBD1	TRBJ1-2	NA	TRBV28	CASSVGTGGSYGYTF	TGTGCCAGCAGTGTCGGGACAGGGGGGTCCTATGGCTACACCTTC
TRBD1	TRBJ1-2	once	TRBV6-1	CASSEAGTVIGYTF	TGTGCCAGCAGTGAAGCGGGGACAGTGATTGGCTACACCTTC
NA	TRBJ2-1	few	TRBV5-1	CASNSFNEQFF	TGCGCCAGCAATTCTTTCAATGAGCAGTTCTTC
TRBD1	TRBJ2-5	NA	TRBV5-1	CASTPGGSETQYF	TGCGCCAGTACACCAGGGGGTTCGGAGACCCAGTACTTC
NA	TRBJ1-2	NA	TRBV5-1	CASSLGAGVNGYPF	TGCGCCAGCAGCTTAGGCGCAGGGGTAAATGGCTACCCCTTC
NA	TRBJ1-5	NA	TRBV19	CASTQKEGNQPQHF	TGTGCCAGTACCCAAAAGGAGGGCAATCAGCCCCAGCATTTT
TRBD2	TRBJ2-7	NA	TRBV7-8	CASSPWTSGRSVYEQYF	TGTGCCAGCAGCCCTTGGACTAGCGGGAGATCAGTATACGAGCAGTACTTC
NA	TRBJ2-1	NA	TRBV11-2	CASSTLVTYNEQFF	TGTGCCAGCAGCACACTAGTTACCTACAATGAGCAGTTCTTC